Listed below are T cell receptor beta chains from one sample, sequenced in a study of shared clonotypes between healthy human individuals. Sequenced by immunoSEQ multiplex PCR; TCRdb stores in-frame clones only, minus some. The sample has about 770,000 clones, around 77% seen once. The specimen sequenced was memory CD4+ T cells sorted from blood. The receptor source for this set is a woman aged 30 to 39 in good health. CDR3s leave out the opening cysteine and the closing phenylalanine or tryptophan. Size is omitted from some rows. Given values are once, few, many or a class for expanded clones.

clone_size: -
v_call: TRBV28
cdr3_aa: ASSLPTGTGGRNTIY

clone_size: few
v_call: TRBV5-1
cdr3_aa: ASSLGTVGTDTQY

clone_size: -
v_call: TRBV15
cdr3_aa: ATSRDSEDPNTGELF

clone_size: -
v_call: TRBV28
cdr3_aa: ASSLRGGADEQF

clone_size: -
v_call: TRBV2
cdr3_aa: ASSARRVNQPQH

clone_size: -
v_call: TRBV2
cdr3_aa: ASSAPQPAYNEQF

clone_size: -
v_call: TRBV5-7
cdr3_aa: ASSYDRQGYT

clone_size: -
v_call: TRBV4-1
cdr3_aa: ASSRGLAEGRAKNIQY

clone_size: -
v_call: TRBV2
cdr3_aa: ASSEATLDRPRTGELF

clone_size: once
v_call: TRBV4-2
cdr3_aa: ASSSLDREQF

clone_size: few
v_call: TRBV30
cdr3_aa: AWRTWREESYEQY

clone_size: -
v_call: TRBV5-6
cdr3_aa: ASSDGLAGLKVGGEQY

clone_size: once
v_call: TRBV19
cdr3_aa: ASSSGGLQNEQY

clone_size: once
v_call: TRBV5-1
cdr3_aa: ASSLGRASTGELF

clone_size: -
v_call: TRBV7-8
cdr3_aa: ASSIFGKQF